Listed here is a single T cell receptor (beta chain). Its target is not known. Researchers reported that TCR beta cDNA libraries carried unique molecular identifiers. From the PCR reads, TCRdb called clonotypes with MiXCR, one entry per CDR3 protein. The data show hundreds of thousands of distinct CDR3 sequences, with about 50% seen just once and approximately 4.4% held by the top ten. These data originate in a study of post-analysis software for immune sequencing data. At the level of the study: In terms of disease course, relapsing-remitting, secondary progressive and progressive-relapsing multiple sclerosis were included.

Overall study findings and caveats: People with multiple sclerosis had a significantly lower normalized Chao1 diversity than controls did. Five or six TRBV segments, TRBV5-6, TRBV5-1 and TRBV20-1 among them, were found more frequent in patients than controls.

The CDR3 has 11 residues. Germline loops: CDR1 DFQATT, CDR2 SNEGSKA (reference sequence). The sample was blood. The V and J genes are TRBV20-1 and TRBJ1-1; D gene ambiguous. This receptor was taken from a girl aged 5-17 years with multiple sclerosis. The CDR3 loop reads CNPFMNTEAFF. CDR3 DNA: TGCAACCCCTTCATGAACACTGAAGCTTTCTTT.